One and the same sample provided the 32 T cell receptor beta chains below, sequenced in a study of blood T cell repertoires in COVID-19. The repertoire was sequenced with immunoSEQ multiplex PCR; TCRdb's copy has only in-frame clones and lacks some. The sample comprises around 230,000 clones, roughly nine tenths of which are singletons, and roughly 2.7% rests with the top ten. Specimen: PBMCs or T cells enriched from blood (not recorded which). Receptors originate from a woman aged 25-40 years who had recovered from COVID-19.

This chain links TRBV7-2 with TRBJ2-7, with TRBD2 matching 10 bases. Germline V lookup: CDR1 SGHTA, CDR2 FQGNSA. V shed 1 base and J 2 bases; nucleotides not matched to a gene: 8. There are 17 residues in the CDR3. Written as DNA, the CDR3 is TGTGCCAGCAGCTTAGTAGGCGGGACTAGCGAACCCTACGAGCAGTACTTC. Its translation: CASSLVGGTSEPYEQYF. Together with reference TRBV7-2 and TRBJ2-7, the CDR3 gives the full variable domain: GAGVSQSPSNKVTEKGKDVELRCDPISGHTALYWYRQSLGQGLEFLIYFQGNSAPDKSGLPSDRFSAERTGGSVSTLTIQRTQQEDSAVYLCASSLVGGTSEPYEQYFGPGTRLTVT.

This chain joins TRBV4-3 and TRBJ2-7, with 8 bases lining up with TRBD1. V lost 3 bases, J lost 3 bases, and 4 bases stayed unmatched. Germline lookup yields CDR1 LGHNA and CDR2 YSLEER. CDR3 size: 14 residues. This chain's CDR3 is CASSQHRGNYEQYF. Written as DNA, the CDR3 is TGCGCCAGCAGCCAGCACAGGGGGAACTACGAGCAGTACTTC.

With respect to this clone: The identical CDR3 is also encoded by other nucleotide sequences in the sample. The rearrangement uses TRBV7-2 and TRBJ2-1; D is perhaps TRBD1 (8 bases). The CDR3 spans 13 residues. Trimming removed 6 bases from V and 4 bases from J, with 10 bases in between. Germline V gives CDR1 SGHTA, CDR2 FQGNSA. For the CDR3, the DNA is TGTGCCAGCAGACAGGGGGGGTACAATGAGCAGTTCTTC. Protein: CASRQGGYNEQFF.

This clone has just a few counts. The rearrangement uses TRBV6-5 and TRBJ1-6, with TRBD1 matching over 7 bases. Germline V gene lookup returns CDR1 MNHEY and CDR2 SVGAGI. V gave up 5 bases and J gave up 9 bases; unmatched junction bases: 7. The CDR3 runs 14 residues. The chain's CDR3 is CASSMGQSRSPLHF. CDR3 nucleotide sequence: TGTGCCAGCAGTATGGGACAGAGCCGTTCACCCCTCCACTTT.

The chain is built from TRBV7-6 and TRBJ2-1; 14 bases are shared with TRBD2. CDR3 length: 17 residues. J was trimmed by 5 bases and V by 1 base; bases with no gene match: 4. Germline V gene sequence: CDR1 SGHVS, CDR2 FNYEAQ. For the CDR3, the DNA is TGTGCCAGCAGCTTAGGCCGGACTAGCGGGGGGAACAATGAGCAGTTCTTC. Its protein product is CASSLGRTSGGNNEQFF.

The V gene is TRBV19, the J gene TRBJ1-5; 8 nucleotides match TRBD1. From germline, CDR1 is LNHDA and CDR2 SQIVND (reference sequence). This CDR3 spans 15 amino acids. Trimming took 4 bases from V and 3 from J; bases not matched to a gene: 5. The CDR3 DNA reads TGTGCCAGTAGTACCCAGACAGGGGTCAATCAGCCCCAGCATTTT. This translates into CASSTQTGVNQPQHF. The variable domain in full, completed from reference TRBV19 and TRBJ1-5, reads DGGITQSPKYLFRKEGQNVTLSCEQNLNHDAMYWYRQDPGQGLRLIYYSQIVNDFQKGDIAEGYSVSREKKESFPLTVTSAQKNPTAFYLCASSTQTGVNQPQHFGDGTRLSIL.

The chain is built from TRBV9 and TRBJ2-1; 7 nucleotides line up with TRBD2. There are 16 residues in the CDR3. CDR1 is SGDLS and CDR2 is YYNGEE in the germline V gene. Losses at the gene ends were 0 bases for V and 3 bases for J; bases not matched to a gene: 6. CDR3 region: CASSVALAGVYNEQFF. For the CDR3, the DNA is TGTGCCAGCAGCGTAGCCTTGGCGGGGGTCTACAATGAGCAGTTCTTC.

CDR3 DNA: TGTGCCAGCAGCTTGTTGAGGGGGCGCACAGATACGCAGTATTTT. Residues: CASSLLRGRTDTQYF. The V gene is TRBV5-6, the J gene TRBJ2-3; the match to TRBD1 covers 7 bases. CDR1 is SGHDT, CDR2 YYEEEE, per germline. The CDR3 spans 15 residues. Trimming at V came to 1 base and at J to 1 base, leaving 3 bases not matched to a gene.

V gene TRBV4-3 combines with J gene TRBJ1-4, with TRBD1 as a possible D gene (5 bases). This CDR3 has 16 amino acids. V shed 1 base and J shed 8 bases, with 17 bases lying between them. Germline-derived CDR1 and CDR2 are LGHNA and YSLEER. DNA of the CDR3: TGCGCCAGCAGCCAAGTCTTGGAGGGGCGAGAGGAAAAACTGTTTTTT. It is translated as CASSQVLEGREEKLFF.

The V gene is TRBV7-8, the J gene TRBJ1-1, with 7 bases lining up with TRBD1. Germline lookup yields CDR1 SGHVS and CDR2 FQNEAQ. Losses at the gene ends were 0 bases for V and 10 bases for J; bases not matched to a gene: 5. The CDR3 is 13 amino acids. CDR3 sequence: CASSLAVDRAAFF. CDR3 DNA: TGTGCCAGCAGCTTAGCGGTAGACAGGGCAGCTTTCTTT.

The chain links TRBV14 to TRBJ1-5; perhaps TRBD1 as D (5 bases). The CDR3 spans 12 residues. CDR1 is SGHDN and CDR2 is FVKESK in the germline V gene. The V and J ends lost 6 bases and 7 bases respectively, with 10 bases between them. The DNA of the CDR3 is TGTGCCAGCAGTATCTGGGGCCAGCCCCAGCATTTT. Translating gives CASSIWGQPQHF. Based on the CDR3 plus reference TRBV14 and TRBJ1-5, the full variable domain is EAGVTQFPSHSVIEKGQTVTLRCDPISGHDNLYWYRRVMGKEIKFLLHFVKESKQDESGMPNNRFLAERTGGTYSTLKVQPAELEDSGVYFCASSIWGQPQHFGDGTRLSIL.

The V gene is TRBV19, the J gene TRBJ1-1; 7 nucleotides agree with TRBD1. This CDR3 comprises 13 residues. The germline CDR1 and CDR2 sequences are LNHDA and SQIVND (reference sequence). After removal of 10 bases from V and 1 base from J, the junction contained 6 bases not matched to a gene. The CDR3 sequence: CATNRGPNTEAFF. For the CDR3, the DNA is TGTGCCACGAACAGGGGCCCGAACACTGAAGCTTTCTTT. The whole variable domain, filled in from reference TRBV19 and TRBJ1-1, reads DGGITQSPKYLFRKEGQNVTLSCEQNLNHDAMYWYRQDPGQGLRLIYYSQIVNDFQKGDIAEGYSVSREKKESFPLTVTSAQKNPTAFYLCATNRGPNTEAFFGQGTRLTVV.

Notes on this clone: In the same sample, other DNA sequences code for this CDR3. The chain recombines TRBV18 with TRBJ1-2, with unresolved D. Germline V gene lookup returns CDR1 KGHSH and CDR2 LQKENI. Deletions cut 3 bases from V and 4 bases from J, with 9 bases between. There are 13 residues in the CDR3. The CDR3 coding sequence is TGTGCCAGCTCACCTCCAGGTAGCTATGGCTACACCTTC. Translating gives CASSPPGSYGYTF.

The V and J genes are TRBV9 and TRBJ2-3; no firm D call. Trimming pared 0 bases from V and 4 bases from J, leaving 9 bases between. The CDR3 runs to 14 residues. The germline gives CDR1 SGDLS, CDR2 YYNGEE. CDR3 sequence (DNA): TGTGCCAGCAGCGTAGTGGAGCCCCCAGATACGCAGTATTTT. Amino acids: CASSVVEPPDTQYF.

The V call is TRBV6-2 or TRBV6-3, the J call TRBJ1-1, with 7 positions matching TRBD1. CDR1 and CDR2 from the germline V gene are MNHEY and SVGEGT. This CDR3 region has 13 residues. V lost 4 bases, J lost 8 bases, and 7 bases stayed unmatched. CDR3 bases: TGTGCCAGCAGTTCCCGAGGGGGCCTAGAAGCTTTCTTT. It encodes CASSSRGGLEAFF.

This chain connects TRBV11-3 to TRBJ2-3; D not resolved. V lost 3 bases, J lost 0 bases, and 4 bases lay in between. The CDR3 length is 13 residues. Germline V gene sequence: CDR1 SGHNT, CDR2 YENEEA. CDR3 loop: CASSFISTDTQYF. Written as DNA, the CDR3 is TGTGCCAGCAGCTTTATAAGCACAGATACGCAGTATTTT.

V gene TRBV6-6 combines with J gene TRBJ2-7; 10 bases line up with TRBD1. Germline V gives CDR1 MNHNY, CDR2 SVGAGI (reference sequence). V shed 6 bases and J 6 bases; nucleotides not matched to a gene: 8. The CDR3 is made up of 14 amino acids. DNA for the CDR3: TGTGCCAGCAGACCGCAGACAGGGGGCGTCGAGCAGTACTTC. The encoded protein is CASRPQTGGVEQYF.

The CDR3 sequence is CASSPRQGAGNEQFF. The CDR3 region has the DNA TGTGCCAGCTCTCCCCGACAGGGGGCCGGGAATGAGCAGTTCTTC. This chain connects TRBV18 to TRBJ2-1; TRBD1 matches at 10 bases. Germline V CDR1 and CDR2: KGHSH, LQKENI. There are 15 residues in the CDR3. V lost 6 bases to trimming and J lost 7 bases; unmatched junction nucleotides: 9.

This clone has just a few counts. J is TRBJ2-5 and V is TRBV7-2, with TRBD2 matching over 11 bases. This CDR3 spans 16 amino acids. Germline V gene lookup returns CDR1 SGHTA and CDR2 FQGNSA. Trimming cost V 5 bases and J 4 bases; bases outside gene matches: 9. The CDR3 sequence is CASSTRLAGIRETQYF. In DNA form, the CDR3 reads TGTGCCAGCAGCACCCGACTAGCGGGGATTAGAGAGACCCAGTACTTC.

Written as DNA, the CDR3 is TGTGCCAGCAGTTACCTGGGCGCGAACACTGAAGCTTTCTTT. It codes for CASSYLGANTEAFF. This chain uses TRBV27 with TRBJ1-1; D remains unclear. CDR1 is MNHEY, CDR2 SMNVEV, per germline (reference sequence). CDR3 length equals 14 residues. V lost 4 bases, J lost 1 base, and 10 bases lay in between.

This clone was seen once. The rearrangement joins TRBV19 to TRBJ1-5; tentative D call: TRBD1 (6 bases). The V and J ends lost 1 base and 2 bases respectively, with 9 bases between them. CDR1 and CDR2 from the germline V gene are LNHDA and SQIVND (reference sequence). The CDR3 runs to 15 residues. The chain's CDR3 is CASSIGQGRNQPQHF. The CDR3 DNA sequence: TGTGCCAGTAGTATAGGGCAGGGGCGCAATCAGCCCCAGCATTTT. Variable domain in full (rest from reference TRBV19 and TRBJ1-5): DGGITQSPKYLFRKEGQNVTLSCEQNLNHDAMYWYRQDPGQGLRLIYYSQIVNDFQKGDIAEGYSVSREKKESFPLTVTSAQKNPTAFYLCASSIGQGRNQPQHFGDGTRLSIL.

This clone was picked up one time. The V and J genes are TRBV7-2 and TRBJ1-3, with a tentative D call TRBD1 (6 bases). The V gene lost 5 bases and the J gene lost 5 bases, with 16 bases spanning the gap. Per the germline V gene, CDR1 is SGHTA and CDR2 is FQGNSA. The CDR3 is 15 residues long. The CDR3 loop reads CASSLTPGERNTIYF. The CDR3 nucleotides are TGTGCCAGCAGCCTTACTCCAGGGGAAAGAAACACCATATATTTT.

This clone turned up a few times. The J gene is TRBJ1-5, the V gene TRBV5-5; 9 nucleotides align to TRBD1. Germline CDR1 and CDR2: SGHKS and YYEKEE (reference sequence). Trimming cost V 4 bases and J 1 base; bases outside gene matches: 9. The length of the CDR3 is 17 residues. This CDR3 reads CASSPDRGQLSNQPQHF. DNA for the CDR3: TGTGCCAGCAGCCCGGACAGGGGACAGCTAAGCAATCAGCCCCAGCATTTT.

The chain links TRBV5-1 to TRBJ1-1; D may be TRBD1 (6 bases). Germline CDR1 and CDR2: SGHRS and YFSETQ. Trimming left V 1 base short and J 8 bases short, with 18 bases between. The CDR3 spans 15 residues. The CDR3 DNA follows: TGCGCCAGCAGCTTGTGGGACACCTGGCTGGGGGAAGCTTTCTTT. It encodes CASSLWDTWLGEAFF.

The chain links TRBV4-3 to TRBJ2-1; 10 bases fit TRBD2. Looked up from germline, CDR1 is LGHNA and CDR2 is YSLEER. The CDR3 length is 15 residues. V was pared by 1 base and J by 3 bases, with 0 bases of the junction left unmatched. The CDR3: CASSQVAGGYNEQFF. Written as DNA, the CDR3 is TGCGCCAGCAGCCAAGTAGCGGGGGGCTACAATGAGCAGTTCTTC.

The CDR3 bases are TGTGCCAGCAGACCGGGACAGGGAAACACCATATATTTT. Translated, it gives CASRPGQGNTIYF. The V and J genes are TRBV9 and TRBJ1-3; 7 bases fit TRBD1. Germline CDR1 and CDR2: SGDLS and YYNGEE. The CDR3 extends over 13 amino acids. Trimming cost V 5 bases and J 4 bases; bases outside gene matches: 3.

J is TRBJ1-5 and V is TRBV6-5, with D tentatively TRBD1 (6 bases). With 8 bases removed from V and 2 bases from J, the gap between germline ends came to 10 bases. Germline CDR1 reads MNHEY; CDR2 reads SVGAGI. This CDR3 contains 13 residues. As DNA, the CDR3 is TGTGCCAGCCGACCAGGGGGCAATCAGCCCCAGCATTTT. Translating gives CASRPGGNQPQHF.

The V and J genes are TRBV29-1 and TRBJ2-1; the match to TRBD2 covers 10 bases. CDR1 is SQVTM and CDR2 is ANQGSEA in the germline V gene. With 3 bases clipped from V and 0 bases from J, the junction kept 11 bases outside the gene matches. The CDR3 contains 18 residues. In DNA, the CDR3 is TGCAGCGTTGAGGGTCTAGCGGGGGCTTGGAGCTCCTACAATGAGCAGTTCTTC. Amino acids: CSVEGLAGAWSSYNEQFF.

In the case of this clone: Germline is not matched at one junction end, which may reflect a read error. The gene calls are TRBV3-1 (or the pseudogene TRBV3-2) and TRBJ2-7, with D perhaps matching TRBD1 (5 bases). Per the germline V gene, CDR1 is LGHDT and CDR2 is YNNKEL (reference sequence). The CDR3 contains 11 residues. This CDR3 reads CASSPRGKRNF. DNA for the CDR3: TGTGCCAGCAGCCCTAGGGGTAAACGGAACTTC.

The chain recombines TRBV7-9 with TRBJ1-2; 7 bases fit TRBD1. The germline gives CDR1 SEHNR, CDR2 FQNEAQ (reference sequence). After removal of 1 base from V and 1 base from J, the junction contained 3 bases not matched to a gene. The CDR3 is 15 residues long. The chain's CDR3 is CASSLGGQDNYGYTF. CDR3 coding DNA: TGTGCCAGCAGCTTAGGAGGACAGGATAACTATGGCTACACCTTC.

This clone was seen a handful of times. This chain uses TRBV6-5 with TRBJ1-1, with D possibly matching TRBD1 (5 bases). V lost 6 bases and J lost 1, with 9 bases in between. The germline gives CDR1 MNHEY, CDR2 SVGAGI. This CDR3 comprises 13 residues. The DNA of the CDR3 is TGTGCCAGCAGGATCAGGGAGAACACTGAAGCTTTCTTT. Translating gives CASRIRENTEAFF.

The V call is TRBV4-2, the J call TRBJ2-1; 7 bases are a match to TRBD2. In germline, CDR1 is LGHNA, CDR2 YNFKEQ. The CDR3 totals 15 residues. The V gene end was trimmed by 1 base and the J gene end by 8 bases; junction bases not matched to a gene: 8. The CDR3 region is CASSQASGDSDEQFF. The CDR3 DNA sequence: TGTGCCAGCAGCCAAGCAAGCGGGGATAGCGATGAGCAGTTCTTC.